A single sample gave rise to the 23 T cell receptor beta chains below, sequenced in a study of T cells in women clearing cervical HPV infection. This table comes from immunoSEQ multiplex PCR, and its TCRdb copy is limited to in-frame clones, with some not included. In all, the sample yields tens of thousands of clones. Specimen: blood buffy coat. The source of these receptors is a woman aged 18 to 75 with a cervical HPV16 infection that either progressed to CIN3+ or cleared (not recorded which).

Concerning this clone: The read finishes 3 residues shy of the CDR3 end, and the germline J gene is used to complete it. The chain is built from TRBV2 and TRBJ2-7; the D gene is possibly TRBD1 (5 bases). The CDR3 totals 16 residues. The V end lost 3 bases, the J end lost 3 bases, and 18 bases lay between the germline ends. Germline-derived CDR1 and CDR2 are SNHLY and FYNNEI. The sequenced CDR3 bases are TGTGCCAGCAGTGACTATCAGGGAACGAACATCTACGAG. This translates into CASSDYQGTNIYE. The whole CDR3 protein is CASSDYQGTNIYEQYF.

About this clone itself: The read terminates 3 residues ahead of where the CDR3 ends, so the germline J gene completes it. This chain joins TRBV28 and TRBJ2-5, with 9 nucleotides matching TRBD1. Per the germline V gene, CDR1 is MDHEN and CDR2 is SYDVKM. This CDR3 has 14 amino acids. The ends lost 4 bases at V and 3 bases at J; junction bases unmatched: 3. CDR3 in amino acids: CASSSTGGKETQYF. CDR3 DNA, as far as it was read: TGTGCCAGCAGTTCGACAGGGGGGAAAGAGACC. Full variable domain (missing parts from reference TRBV28 and TRBJ2-5): DVKVTQSSRYLVKRTGEKVFLECVQDMDHENMFWYRQDPGLGLRLIYFSYDVKMKEKGDIPEGYSVSREKKERFSLILESASTNQTSMYLCASSSTGGKETQYFGPGTRLLVL.

As to this clone: Read data end 3 residues before the CDR3 end; the end is taken from the germline J gene. This chain joins TRBV19 and TRBJ1-5; D is possibly TRBD1 (5 bases). Trimming left V 3 bases short and J 4 bases short, with 13 bases between. The CDR3 is 15 residues long. Germline CDR1 LNHDA, CDR2 SQIVND (reference sequence). CDR3 bases read: TGTGCCAGTAGTATGGTGGGGCGGTTGAATCAGCCC. Its protein is CASSMVGRLNQP. The whole CDR3 protein is CASSMVGRLNQPQHF.

In regard to this clone: From the germline J gene comes the end of the CDR3, since the read stops 3 residues before it. V gene TRBV14 combines with J gene TRBJ2-3; no firm D call. The CDR3 is 12 amino acids. Germline V gives CDR1 SGHDN, CDR2 FVKESK. V lost 3 bases and J 3 bases, leaving 4 bases between the germline ends. The CDR3 protein is CASSQRTDTQYF. CDR3 bases read: TGTGCCAGCAGCCAGCGGACAGATACG.

To note about this clone: The observed sequence ends 3 residues before the CDR3 terminus, with the missing tail filled in from the germline J gene. The chain carries TRBV29-1 and TRBJ1-1; D not resolved. CDR1 is SQVTM, CDR2 ANQGSEA, per germline. V was pared by 3 bases and J by 2 bases, with 16 bases between. This CDR3 contains 15 residues. The sequenced CDR3 bases are TGCAGCGTTGAGGTGGCAGGTCGACCAAACACTGAA. Its protein is CSVEVAGRPNTE. The complete CDR3 protein is CSVEVAGRPNTEAFF.

With respect to this clone: The read halts 3 residues ahead of the CDR3 end, with the missing end drawn from the germline J gene. The chain uses TRBV5-1 and TRBJ2-3; 9 nucleotides agree with TRBD1. CDR1 and CDR2 (germline): SGHRS, YFSETQ. The CDR3 is made up of 17 amino acids. The V segment lost 0 bases and the J segment 0 bases; nucleotides outside the gene matches: 5. CDR3 sequence: CASSLASGTGSTDTQYF. CDR3 DNA, as far as it was read: TGCGCCAGCAGCTTGGCCTCCGGGACAGGGAGCACAGATACG.

Worth noting for this clone: The CDR3 is cut off 3 residues early in the read; its end comes from the germline J gene. The chain carries TRBV2 and TRBJ2-7, with TRBD1 matching 9 bases. Trimming removed 7 bases from V and 6 bases from J; junction bases left unmatched: 16. CDR3 length: 16 amino acids. Germline values: CDR1 SNHLY, CDR2 FYNNEI. The DNA read from the CDR3 is TGTGCCAGCACGGGGGACAGGGAAACCCATTCGGGCGAG. Its translation: CASTGDRETHSGE. The complete CDR3 sequence is CASTGDRETHSGEQYF.

Of note for this clone: The read halts 3 residues ahead of the CDR3 end, with the missing end drawn from the germline J gene. The genes are TRBV5-1 and TRBJ2-1, with D possibly matching TRBD1 (5 bases). CDR1 and CDR2 from the germline V gene are SGHRS and YFSETQ. The germline V and J ends were trimmed by 4 bases and 5 bases, with 10 bases remaining between them. The CDR3 spans 13 residues. This chain's CDR3 is CASSPTANNEQFF. CDR3 bases read: TGCGCCAGCAGCCCGACAGCCAACAATGAG.

Turning to this clone: The read ends 3 residues before the CDR3 terminus; that terminus is restored from the germline J gene. The rearrangement uses TRBV11-2 and TRBJ2-7; 7 bases agree with TRBD2. The ends lost 4 bases at V and 2 bases at J; junction bases unmatched: 5. Germline loops: CDR1 SGHAT, CDR2 FQNNGV. This CDR3 has 14 residues. The part of the CDR3 DNA that was read is TGTGCCAGCAGCTCTGGACTAGGGACCTACGAG. Residues: CASSSGLGTYE. The CDR3 reads in full as CASSSGLGTYEQYF.

The CDR3 sequence: CASSLQGANYGYTF. CDR3 bases read: TGTGCCAGCAGCTTACAGGGGGCTAACTATGGC. V usage is TRBV13 and J usage is TRBJ1-2; 7 bases fit TRBD1. The sequenced fragment ends 3 residues before the CDR3 boundary, so the rest is inferred from the germline J gene. Germline CDR1 reads PRHDT; CDR2 reads FYEKMQ (reference sequence). This CDR3 has 14 amino acids. V lost 2 bases, J lost 0 bases, and 0 bases stayed unmatched. Full variable domain (outside the CDR3, taken from reference TRBV13 and TRBJ1-2): AAGVIQSPRHLIKEKRETATLKCYPIPRHDTVYWYQQGPGQDPQFLISFYEKMQSDKGSIPDRFSAQQFSDYHSELNMSSLELGDSALYFCASSLQGANYGYTFGSGTRLTVV.

About this clone itself: The read halts 3 residues ahead of the CDR3 end, with the missing end drawn from the germline J gene. The J gene is TRBJ1-2, the V gene TRBV29-1, with D possibly TRBD1 on 6 matching bases. The CDR3 totals 13 residues. Looked up from germline, CDR1 is SQVTM and CDR2 is ANQGSEA. V gave up 0 bases and J gave up 7 bases, with 12 bases separating them. The CDR3 DNA, read in part, is TGCAGCGTTGAAGAGGGCGGGGGGCCTGGC. Translation gives CSVEEGGGPG. The whole CDR3 protein reads CSVEEGGGPGYTF.

Concerning this clone: Coverage ceases 3 residues before the CDR3 finishes, and the germline J gene fills in the end. V and J are TRBV5-3 and TRBJ2-3; 12 bases are a match to TRBD2. TRBV5-3 has ORF status, its function being uncertain. The CDR3 has 19 amino acids. The V gene end was trimmed by 2 bases and the J gene end by 1 base; junction bases not matched to a gene: 11. CDR3 residues: CARSFGRLAGDRGTDTQYF. The part of the CDR3 DNA that was read is TGTGCCAGAAGCTTCGGCCGACTAGCGGGGGATCGGGGCACAGATACG.

The CDR3: CASSIQGHSPLHF. The sequenced CDR3 bases are TGTGCCAGTAGTATACAGGGCCACTCACCC. The chain carries TRBV19 and TRBJ1-6; a weak D match, TRBD1 (5 bases). Coverage ceases 3 residues before the CDR3 finishes, and the germline J gene fills in the end. CDR3 length: 13 amino acids. Germline V gene sequence: CDR1 LNHDA, CDR2 SQIVND (reference sequence). V lost 2 bases and J lost 10, with 9 bases in between.

Comments on this clone: The missing CDR3 end, 3 residues past where the read stops, is filled in from the germline J gene. The gene calls are TRBV10-3 and TRBJ2-7, with 8 bases aligning to TRBD2. CDR3 length equals 17 residues. Germline V gives CDR1 ENHRY, CDR2 SYGVKD. Losses at the gene ends were 2 bases for V and 0 bases for J; bases not matched to a gene: 9. The CDR3 DNA, read in part, is TGTGCCATCAGTGAGCAAAGGGTAGCGGGGACCTCCTACGAG. The encoded protein is CAISEQRVAGTSYE. The CDR3 as a whole reads CAISEQRVAGTSYEQYF.

With respect to this clone: From the germline J gene comes the end of the CDR3, since the read stops 3 residues before it. The V and J genes are TRBV28 and TRBJ1-4; tentative D call: TRBD1 (5 bases). Trimming pared 3 bases from V and 8 bases from J, leaving 10 bases between. The CDR3 is made up of 13 amino acids. The germline V gene encodes CDR1 MDHEN and CDR2 SYDVKM. CDR3 amino acids: CASSFRVGEKLFF. The covered CDR3 bases are TGTGCCAGCAGTTTCAGGGTAGGCGAAAAA. Together with reference TRBV28 and TRBJ1-4, the CDR3 gives the full variable domain: DVKVTQSSRYLVKRTGEKVFLECVQDMDHENMFWYRQDPGLGLRLIYFSYDVKMKEKGDIPEGYSVSREKKERFSLILESASTNQTSMYLCASSFRVGEKLFFGSGTQLSVL.

In regard to this clone: The read stops 3 residues short of the end of the CDR3; the missing end is completed from the germline J gene. This chain connects TRBV11-2 to TRBJ2-7, with D perhaps matching TRBD1 (5 bases). The CDR3 contains 15 residues. V was shortened by 2 bases and J by 2 bases, with 13 bases between the two germline ends. CDR1 SGHAT and CDR2 FQNNGV come from the germline V gene. The sequenced CDR3 bases are TGTGCCAGCAGCTTACTCGGCAGGGCCGCCTACGAG. As protein: CASSLLGRAAYE. The entire CDR3 reads CASSLLGRAAYEQYF.

As to this clone: The sequenced fragment ends 3 residues before the CDR3 boundary, so the rest is inferred from the germline J gene. The chain employs TRBV27 and TRBJ1-2, with TRBD1 identical over 10 bases. CDR1 MNHEY and CDR2 SMNVEV come from the germline V gene (reference sequence). CDR3 size: 16 residues. V shed 5 bases, J shed 4 bases, and the junction held 10 bases outside the gene matches. Partial CDR3 DNA: TGTGCCAGCAGTACCTCGGGACAGGGGTATCTCTATGGC. This translates into CASSTSGQGYLYG. The whole CDR3 sequence is CASSTSGQGYLYGYTF.

Regarding this clone: The sequenced fragment ends 3 residues before the CDR3 boundary, so the rest is inferred from the germline J gene. The chain recombines TRBV18 with TRBJ2-1; possibly TRBD1 for D (5 bases). The CDR3 extends over 15 amino acids. The germline V gene encodes CDR1 KGHSH and CDR2 LQKENI. V gave up 0 bases and J gave up 3 bases, with 9 bases separating them. CDR3 bases read: TGTGCCAGCTCACCACCTATGACAGACTACAATGAG. Protein product: CASSPPMTDYNE. The entire CDR3 protein reads CASSPPMTDYNEQFF.

Notes on this clone: Coverage ceases 3 residues before the CDR3 finishes, and the germline J gene fills in the end. The chain couples TRBV20-1 to TRBJ1-4, with 7 positions matching TRBD1. CDR3 length: 14 residues. The germline gives CDR1 DFQATT, CDR2 SNEGSKA (reference sequence). The CDR3: CSAATGDTPLKLFF. The sequenced part of the CDR3 DNA is TGCAGTGCAGCAACAGGGGACACTCCCCTTAAA.

As to this clone: The CDR3 extends 3 residues past the end of the read, so its final part is completed from the germline J gene. This sequence joins TRBV5-1 and TRBJ2-5, with 8 bases fitting TRBD2. CDR3 size: 15 residues. V lost 3 bases, J lost 5 bases, and 9 bases stayed unmatched. CDR1 and CDR2 (germline): SGHRS, YFSETQ. CDR3 amino acids: CASSYGTRGVETQYF. CDR3 bases read: TGCGCCAGCAGCTACGGTACGCGGGGGGTTGAGACC. The full variable domain, rest sourced from reference TRBV5-1 and TRBJ2-5, is KAGVTQTPRYLIKTRGQQVTLSCSPISGHRSVSWYQQTPGQGLQFLFEYFSETQRNKGNFPGRFSGRQFSNSRSEMNVSTLELGDSALYLCASSYGTRGVETQYFGPGTRLLVL.

Worth noting for this clone: The sequenced fragment ends 3 residues before the CDR3 boundary, so the rest is inferred from the germline J gene. The V call is TRBV28, the J call TRBJ2-7, with 7 nucleotides matching TRBD2. With 2 bases clipped from V and 5 bases from J, the junction kept 6 bases outside the gene matches. The length of the CDR3 is 14 residues. The germline V gene encodes CDR1 MDHEN and CDR2 SYDVKM. The DNA read from the CDR3 is TGTGCCAGCAGTTTAAACGGGGGGTTTAACGAG. Protein sequence: CASSLNGGFNE. The entire CDR3 is CASSLNGGFNEQYF.

Remarks on this clone: The CDR3 end is not reached by the read, which stops 3 residues before it; the germline J gene fills it in. This chain uses TRBV2 with TRBJ2-3; TRBD1 is a possible D gene (6 bases). Between the trimmed V and J ends, which lost 4 bases and 2 bases, there was a span of 13 bases. The germline CDR1 and CDR2 sequences are SNHLY and FYNNEI. The CDR3 consists of 15 residues. CDR3 DNA, as far as it was read: TGTGCCAGCAGTGTTACCGGACAGTCCACAGATACG. Protein: CASSVTGQSTDT. The whole CDR3 protein is CASSVTGQSTDTQYF.

Partial CDR3 DNA: TGTGCCAGCAGCCTGGGGGGACTTAGCAATCAGCCC. Its translation is CASSLGGLSNQP. The full CDR3 is CASSLGGLSNQPQHF. The V and J genes are TRBV5-6 and TRBJ1-5, with D tentatively TRBD1 (5 bases). The CDR3 is cut off 3 residues early in the read; its end comes from the germline J gene. The CDR3 spans 15 residues. Germline lookup yields CDR1 SGHDT and CDR2 YYEEEE. Trimming cost V 4 bases and J 0 bases, with 11 bases left between them.